This TCR beta chain was profiled in a study of T cell repertoires in cytomegalovirus infection. On the study more broadly: The study used recently identified HLA-C-restricted and well-studied HLA-B-restricted CMV epitopes. TCR beta signatures that were public indicated CMV infection and matching HLA type. Study-wide points: It was HLA-C-restricted CMV-specific TCR beta clonotypes that dominated the response ex vivo. Cumulative frequency of public TCR beta families picked out carriers of CMV plus the relevant HLA.

This CDR3 is built from 15 residues. V gave up 4 bases and J gave up 7 bases; unmatched junction bases: 10. The V gene's germline CDR1 is SEHNR and CDR2 FQNEAQ (reference sequence). In TCRdb, the reads were re-called with MiXCR into one record per CDR3 protein. Of fewer than 850,000 distinct CDR3 sequences in the sample, about 27% were seen once. The sample holds many counts of this clonotype. Its antigen remains unidentified. V gene TRBV7-9 combines with J gene TRBJ2-3; 8 nucleotides match TRBD2. The material sequenced was cultured CD8+ T cells from PBMCs, taken from culture after CMV antigen stimulation. This TCR was recovered from a human donor in good health (CMV status not recorded). Some clones in this sample may be carry-over from other donors' samples. CDR3 sequence (DNA): TGTGCCAGCAGCTCAGCGGGAGCGGCACTTCATACGCAGTATTTT. This sequence encodes CASSSAGAALHTQYF.